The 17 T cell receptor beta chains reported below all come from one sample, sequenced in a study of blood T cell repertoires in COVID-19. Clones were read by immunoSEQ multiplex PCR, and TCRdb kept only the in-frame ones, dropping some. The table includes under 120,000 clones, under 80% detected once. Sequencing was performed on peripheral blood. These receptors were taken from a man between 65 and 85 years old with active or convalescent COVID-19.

The DNA for the CDR3 is TGCGCCAGCAGTGCCAACAGGGGGGACACTGAAGCTTTCTTT. Its translation: CASSANRGDTEAFF. This sequence joins TRBV10-1 and TRBJ1-1, with 8 bases identical to TRBD1. The CDR3 has 14 residues. V lost 4 bases and J lost 3; bases outside the gene matches: 4. Germline CDR1 reads WNHNN; CDR2 reads SYGVQD (reference sequence).

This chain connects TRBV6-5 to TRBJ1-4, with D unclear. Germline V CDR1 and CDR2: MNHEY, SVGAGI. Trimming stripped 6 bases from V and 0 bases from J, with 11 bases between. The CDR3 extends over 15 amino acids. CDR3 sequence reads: CASRRDTSTNEKLFF. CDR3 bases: TGTGCCAGCAGGAGAGACACTTCAACTAATGAAAAACTGTTTTTT.

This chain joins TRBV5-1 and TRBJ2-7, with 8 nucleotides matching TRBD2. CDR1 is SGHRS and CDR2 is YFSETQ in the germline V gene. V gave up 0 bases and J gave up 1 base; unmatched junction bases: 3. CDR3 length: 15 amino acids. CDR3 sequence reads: CASSLDGRGSYEQYF. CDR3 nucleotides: TGCGCCAGCAGCTTGGACGGGAGGGGGTCCTACGAGCAGTACTTC.

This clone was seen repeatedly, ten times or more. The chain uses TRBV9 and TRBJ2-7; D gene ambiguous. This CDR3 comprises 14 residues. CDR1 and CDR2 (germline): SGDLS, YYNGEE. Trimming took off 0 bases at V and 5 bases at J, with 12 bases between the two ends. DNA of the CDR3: TGTGCCAGCAGCGTAGGCATAGCTCCCAACGAGCAGTACTTC. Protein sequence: CASSVGIAPNEQYF.

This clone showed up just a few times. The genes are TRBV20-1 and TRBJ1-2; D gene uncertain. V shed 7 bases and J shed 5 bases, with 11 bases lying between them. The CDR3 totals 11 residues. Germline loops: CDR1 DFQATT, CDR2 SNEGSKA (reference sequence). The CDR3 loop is CSVRWFYGYTF. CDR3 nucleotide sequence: TGCAGTGTCAGATGGTTTTATGGCTACACCTTC.

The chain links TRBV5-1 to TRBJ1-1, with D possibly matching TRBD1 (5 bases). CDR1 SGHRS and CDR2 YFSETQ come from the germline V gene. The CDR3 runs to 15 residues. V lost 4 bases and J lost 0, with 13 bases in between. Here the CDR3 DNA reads TGCGCCAGCAGCCTGGACAAGTCCATGAACACTGAAGCTTTCTTT. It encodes CASSLDKSMNTEAFF.

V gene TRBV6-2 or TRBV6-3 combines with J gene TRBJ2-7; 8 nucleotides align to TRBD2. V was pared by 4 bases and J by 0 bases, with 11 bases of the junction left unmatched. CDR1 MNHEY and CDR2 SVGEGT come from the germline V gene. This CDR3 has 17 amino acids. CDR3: CASSFPGLAPTSYEQYF. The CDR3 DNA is TGTGCCAGCAGTTTTCCAGGACTAGCTCCAACCTCCTACGAGCAGTACTTC.

The CDR3 DNA reads TGCGCCAGCAGCTTCGGGACTAGCGGTTACAATGAGCAGTTCTTC. This gives the protein CASSFGTSGYNEQFF. The genes are TRBV5-1 and TRBJ2-1; TRBD2 matches 11 bases. There are 15 residues in the CDR3. Trimming took 2 bases from V and 4 from J; bases not matched to a gene: 2. In germline, CDR1 is SGHRS, CDR2 YFSETQ.

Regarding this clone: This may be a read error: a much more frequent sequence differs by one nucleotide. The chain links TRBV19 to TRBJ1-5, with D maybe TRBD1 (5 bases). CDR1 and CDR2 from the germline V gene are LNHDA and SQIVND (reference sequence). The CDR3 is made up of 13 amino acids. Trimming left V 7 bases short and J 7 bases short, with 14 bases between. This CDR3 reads CASMGQGGQPQHF. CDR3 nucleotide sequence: TGTGCCAGTATGGGGCAGGGTGGACAGCCCCAGCATTTT.

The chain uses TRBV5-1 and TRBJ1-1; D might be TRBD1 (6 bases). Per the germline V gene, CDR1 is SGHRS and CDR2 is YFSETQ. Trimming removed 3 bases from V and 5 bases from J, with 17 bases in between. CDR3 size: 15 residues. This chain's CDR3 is CASSSQGGKATEAFF. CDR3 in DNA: TGCGCCAGCAGCTCACAGGGAGGGAAGGCAACTGAAGCTTTCTTT.

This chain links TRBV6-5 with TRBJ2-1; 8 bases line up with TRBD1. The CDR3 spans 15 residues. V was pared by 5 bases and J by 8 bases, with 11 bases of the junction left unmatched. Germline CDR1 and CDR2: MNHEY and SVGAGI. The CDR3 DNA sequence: TGTGCCAGCAGTAACCCCACTATGGACAGGGATGAGCAGTTCTTC. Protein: CASSNPTMDRDEQFF.

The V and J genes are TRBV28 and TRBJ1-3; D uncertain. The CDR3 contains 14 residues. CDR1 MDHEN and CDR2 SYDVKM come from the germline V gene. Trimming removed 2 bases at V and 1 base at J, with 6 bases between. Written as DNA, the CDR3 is TGTGCCAGCAGTTTAAGAGGTTCTGGAAACACCATATATTTT. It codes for CASSLRGSGNTIYF.

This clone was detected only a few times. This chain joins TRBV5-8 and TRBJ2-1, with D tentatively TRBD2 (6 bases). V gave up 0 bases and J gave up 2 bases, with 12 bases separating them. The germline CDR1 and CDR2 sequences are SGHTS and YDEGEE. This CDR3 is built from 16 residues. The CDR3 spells CASSLGGDEAYNEQFF. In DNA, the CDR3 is TGTGCCAGCAGCTTGGGGGGGGATGAAGCCTACAATGAGCAGTTCTTC.

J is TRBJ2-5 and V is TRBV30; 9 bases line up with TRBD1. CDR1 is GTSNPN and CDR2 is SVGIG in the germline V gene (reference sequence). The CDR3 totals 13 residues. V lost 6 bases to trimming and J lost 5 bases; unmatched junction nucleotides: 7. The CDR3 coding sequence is TGTGCCTGTTCACAGGGGGCGCGGGAGACCCAGTACTTC. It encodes CACSQGARETQYF.

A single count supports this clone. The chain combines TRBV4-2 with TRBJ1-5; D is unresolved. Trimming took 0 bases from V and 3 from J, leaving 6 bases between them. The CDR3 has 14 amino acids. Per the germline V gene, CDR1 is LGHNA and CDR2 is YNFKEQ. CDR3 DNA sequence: TGTGCCAGCAGCCAAGACAGGTTCAATCAGCCCCAGCATTTT. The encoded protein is CASSQDRFNQPQHF.

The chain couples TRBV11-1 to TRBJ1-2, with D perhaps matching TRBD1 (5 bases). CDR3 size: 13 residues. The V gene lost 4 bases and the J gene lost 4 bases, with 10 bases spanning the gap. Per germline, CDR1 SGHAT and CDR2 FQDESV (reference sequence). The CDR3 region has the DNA TGTGCCAGCAGCTCCAGGGCCTTCTATGGCTACACCTTC. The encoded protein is CASSSRAFYGYTF.

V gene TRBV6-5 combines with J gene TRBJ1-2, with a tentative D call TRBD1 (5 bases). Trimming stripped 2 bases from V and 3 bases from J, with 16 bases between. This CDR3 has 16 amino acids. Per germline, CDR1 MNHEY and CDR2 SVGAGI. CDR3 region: CASSYRQYTFDYGYTF. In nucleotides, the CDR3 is TGTGCCAGCAGTTACAGACAGTACACGTTTGACTATGGCTACACCTTC.